The clone carrying this T cell receptor (beta chain) was recorded at least ten times. Its antigen is as yet unknown. This record comes from a study of tumor and adjacent non-tumor tissue in lung cancer. Study overall: On average, productive TCRbeta reads reached about 4.17 million per sample. Study results and limitations: Tumor TCR diversity, when higher, was linked to shorter survival. Compared with tumor, normal lung showed significantly lower TCR diversity.

RNA was extracted from bulk tissue without any cell sorting. More than 3 cm separated this lung sample from the edge of the tumor. Chemotherapy-naive patients with new lung cancer underwent thoracic surgery in China, August–November 2014. Three rounds of nested PCR, following a modified ARM-PCR protocol, produced the TCRbeta library. TCRdb processed the multiplex PCR reads anew with MiXCR; each CDR3 protein has one entry. The table shows approximately 100,000 distinct CDR3 sequences, with 65% occurring only once. Germline-derived CDR1 and CDR2 are MNHEY and SVGAGI. V was cut by 8 bases and J by 1 base, with 20 bases left in between. The CDR3 is 16 residues long.

The chain combines TRBV6-5 with TRBJ1-2; D might be TRBD1 (5 bases). The sample taken for sequencing was distant non-tumor lung tissue. The source of this sequence is a man aged 25 to 40 with non-small cell lung cancer. CDR3 protein: CASGTVGVTLNYGYTF. The CDR3 DNA follows: TGTGCCAGCGGAACCGTAGGGGTGACGCTTAACTATGGCTACACCTTC.